The clone carrying this TCR beta chain was counted ten times or more. Its antigen is currently unknown. Amplified TCR beta CDR3 regions derived from RNA transcripts. TCR CDR3 regions were first amplified by RT-PCR with HTBI primers. TCRdb fed the multiplex PCR reads into MiXCR, producing one record per CDR3 protein. The profile covers approximately 530,000 distinct CDR3 sequences, with around 17% appearing a single time and approximately 20% taken by the ten largest. Patients with uncontrolled infections, other autoimmune diseases, pregnancy or lactation were excluded. Thyroid ultrasound, orbital computed tomography, clinical symptoms, and serum thyroxine and TRAb underpinned diagnoses. This specimen comes from a study of T cells in Graves' hyperthyroidism and ophthalmopathy. Study-level points and caveats: In simple terms, a model built on 13 V-J features told ophthalmopathy apart from stable hyperthyroidism.

Germline lookup yields CDR1 SGHAT and CDR2 FQNNGV. The V end was cut by 3 bases, the J end by 2 bases, with 12 bases between. The CDR3 totals 15 residues. The chain uses TRBV11-2 and TRBJ2-3; no clear D. The sequence was obtained from a young woman with Graves' hyperthyroidism. Input material: blood. CDR3 sequence: CASSFLSGLTDTQYF. In DNA, the CDR3 is TGTGCCAGCAGCTTTCTAAGTGGGCTCACAGATACGCAGTATTTT.